Listed below are T cell receptor beta chains from one sample, sequenced in a study of early T cells in non-severe SARS-CoV-2 infection. A single record per CDR3 protein comes from TCRdb applying MiXCR to the 5' RACE reads. Of approximately 29,000 distinct CDR3 sequences listed, under 7.5% are singletons. The sequencing sample was made of whole blood. The receptors derive from an adult who was a healthcare worker with PCR-confirmed SARS-CoV-2 infection or an uninfected control (not recorded which). CDR3s include the opening cysteine and the closing phenylalanine or tryptophan.

V gene: TRBV6-6; J gene: TRBJ2-1; CDR3 protein: CASSPSGFSYNEQFF
V gene: TRBV28; J gene: TRBJ1-1; CDR3 protein: CASSFGPGVTMNTEAFF
V gene: TRBV9; J gene: TRBJ2-1; CDR3 protein: CASSSSVRGQETSGGLFGQFF
V gene: TRBV21-1; J gene: TRBJ2-7; CDR3 protein: CASKPYHYEQYF
V gene: TRBV28; J gene: TRBJ1-5; CDR3 protein: CASTSGTSNQPQHF
V gene: TRBV11-3; J gene: TRBJ2-1; CDR3 protein: CASSLGLAGTYNEQFF
V gene: TRBV27; J gene: TRBJ2-3; CDR3 protein: CASSLTGPSTDTQYF
V gene: TRBV7-2; J gene: TRBJ2-4; CDR3 protein: CASSPFGGANIQYF
V gene: TRBV25-1; J gene: TRBJ2-7; CDR3 protein: CASSTRAFEQYF
V gene: TRBV6-5; J gene: TRBJ2-7; CDR3 protein: CASSYGQGGSYEQYF
V gene: TRBV28; J gene: TRBJ2-1; CDR3 protein: CASSPGTVKNNEQFF
V gene: TRBV6-2/TRBV6-3; J gene: TRBJ2-6; CDR3 protein: CASSKMEGSSGANVLTF
V gene: TRBV19; J gene: TRBJ2-1; CDR3 protein: CASSSERHEYNEQFF
V gene: TRBV5-1; J gene: TRBJ2-1; CDR3 protein: CASRQNSQGYEQFF
V gene: TRBV7-8; J gene: TRBJ2-1; CDR3 protein: CASSLRLAGAARSYNEQFF
V gene: TRBV5-1; J gene: TRBJ2-7; CDR3 protein: CASREGSSYEQYF
V gene: TRBV6-6; J gene: TRBJ2-1; CDR3 protein: CASSPSDRANEQFF
V gene: TRBV20-1; J gene: TRBJ2-3; CDR3 protein: CSAREGSSSTDTQYF
V gene: TRBV5-1; J gene: TRBJ1-1; CDR3 protein: CASSLGGGWTNTEAFF
V gene: TRBV7-9; J gene: TRBJ1-5; CDR3 protein: CASSLSNQPQHF
V gene: TRBV19; J gene: TRBJ2-4; CDR3 protein: CASSISGVAKNIQYF
V gene: TRBV4-1; J gene: TRBJ2-7; CDR3 protein: CASSRVGSYEQYF